Below are 7 T cell receptor beta chains sequenced from a single sample in a study of blood T cells in healthy people across ages. The use of a sample-barcoded 5' primer and a J-beta primer mix characterized a second PCR of roughly 6 to 12 cycles. TCRdb used MiXCR to reprocess the 5' RACE reads, holding one entry per CDR3 protein. The sample contains 1.5 million to 2 million distinct CDR3 sequences, roughly 30% of which appear only once. The specimen sequenced was blood. The receptor source for this set is a woman in her 30s in good health.

This chain links TRBV9 with TRBJ2-1, with 9 bases matching TRBD2. V was pared by 2 bases and J by 8 bases, with 2 bases of the junction left unmatched. This CDR3 contains 13 residues. Per germline, CDR1 SGDLS and CDR2 YYNGEE. CDR3 nucleotide sequence: TGTGCCAGCAGCGTTAGCGGGAGCCATGAGCAGTTCTTC. The encoded protein is CASSVSGSHEQFF. Full variable domain (outside the CDR3, taken from reference TRBV9 and TRBJ2-1): DSGVTQTPKHLITATGQRVTLRCSPRSGDLSVYWYQQSLDQGLQFLIQYYNGEERAKGNILERFSAQQFPDLHSELNLSSLELGDSALYFCASSVSGSHEQFFGPGTRLTVL.

The table lists this clonotype with a few counts. The rearrangement links TRBV5-1 to TRBJ1-1; D is uncertain. CDR3 length equals 16 residues. Germline lookup yields CDR1 SGHRS and CDR2 YFSETQ. The V end was cut by 2 bases, the J end by 0 bases, with 14 bases between. CDR3: CASSLGYGEMNTEAFF. The CDR3 DNA is TGCGCCAGCAGCTTAGGTTATGGAGAGATGAACACTGAAGCTTTCTTT.

This clonotype was recorded only once. The chain is built from TRBV2 and TRBJ2-2, with D tentatively TRBD2 (6 bases). The germline V gene has CDR1 SNHLY and CDR2 FYNNEI. The V gene lost 4 bases and the J gene lost 8 bases, with 14 bases spanning the gap. CDR3 size: 14 residues. As DNA, the CDR3 is TGTGCCAGCAGTGGCGGGACCCTGCGAGGGGAGCTGTTTTTT. This encodes CASSGGTLRGELFF.

This sequence joins TRBV6-5 and TRBJ2-5; a possible D gene is TRBD1 (6 bases). Between the trimmed V and J ends, which lost 6 bases and 1 base, there was a span of 12 bases. Germline V lookup: CDR1 MNHEY, CDR2 SVGAGI. This CDR3 contains 14 residues. In DNA form, the CDR3 reads TGTGCCAGCAGACCACAGGGTCCCCAAGAGACCCAGTACTTC. It translates to CASRPQGPQETQYF.

The chain links TRBV9 to TRBJ2-7; 12 bases are shared with TRBD1. Germline lookup yields CDR1 SGDLS and CDR2 YYNGEE. J lost 7 bases, V lost 0 bases, and 5 bases had no gene match. The CDR3 length is 15 residues. The CDR3 sequence is CASSVDGTGGGEQYF. The CDR3 nucleotides are TGTGCCAGCAGCGTAGACGGGACAGGGGGCGGAGAGCAGTACTTC.

This clonotype has only a few counts. The CDR3 DNA follows: TGCGCCAGCAGCCAAGACTCAGAGACATATGGCTACACCTTC. Encoded protein: CASSQDSETYGYTF. The chain joins TRBV4-1 to TRBJ1-2; D is undetermined. The V end was cut by 0 bases, the J end by 5 bases, with 10 bases between. The germline V gene encodes CDR1 MGHRA and CDR2 YSYEKL. The CDR3 is made up of 14 amino acids.

The rearrangement links TRBV20-1 to TRBJ2-4; D call uncertain. The DNA end lines up better with TRBJ2-7; the J call may be wrong. In germline, CDR1 is DFQATT, CDR2 SNEGSKA (reference sequence). This CDR3 contains 13 residues. In DNA, the CDR3 is TGCAGTGCTAGAGTGGCCCCCCCGGGCGAGCAGTACTTC. Amino acid sequence: CSARVAPPGEQYF.